Judged by abundance, the clone carrying this T cell receptor beta chain is medium-sized. Its antigen is currently unknown. This record belongs to a study of metastatic and nonmetastatic thyroid tumors. Study-level information: The comparison covered peripheral blood and tumor or nodule tissue in malignant and benign thyroid patients.

Trimming pared 6 bases from V and 5 bases from J, leaving 14 bases between. Looked up from germline, CDR1 is MNHNS and CDR2 is SASEGT. The CDR3 runs 13 residues. Original methodology: Clinicopathological groups differed in CDR3, with these differences serving to build a distant-metastasis classifier for papillary thyroid cancer. TCRdb re-clonotyped the PCR reads through MiXCR. The V and J calls follow TCRdb's processing rather than the paper's. The data show tens of thousands of clones, with around 16% seen just once and approximately 4.5% held by the top ten. Thyroid surgery was preceded by no treatment in any patient. Study-wide points: Patients with malignant thyroid tumors reportedly had significantly higher TCR beta diversity than those with benign nodules, in blood and tumor.

Sequenced material: blood. The chain employs TRBV6-1 and TRBJ2-7, with D hard to call. The source of this sequence is a female donor with papillary thyroid cancer or a benign thyroid nodule (not recorded which). Some clones in this sample may be carry-over from other donors' samples. The CDR3 reads CASRGRNRHEQYF. DNA for the CDR3: TGTGCCAGCAGGGGTCGTAATCGCCACGAGCAGTACTTC.